The 32 T cell receptor beta chains below all came from one sample that was sequenced in a study of OX40 agonist ivuxolimab in advanced cancers. Assay: immunoSEQ multiplex PCR; the TCRdb copy retains only in-frame clones and omits some. The sample has 45,000 or so clones, roughly 90% seen once. The specimen comprised CD4+ or CD8+ T cells sorted from blood, sampled in a trial of the OX40 agonist ivuxolimab. These receptors originate from an adult with an advanced solid tumor such as melanoma, head and neck, liver or kidney cancer.

V gene TRBV9 combines with J gene TRBJ2-7; 7 positions agree with TRBD1. This CDR3 has 15 amino acids. Per germline, CDR1 SGDLS and CDR2 YYNGEE. Trimming took 0 bases from V and 3 from J; bases not matched to a gene: 6. The CDR3 DNA sequence: TGTGCCAGCAGCGTAGGAGGGACAGAAGTCTACGAGCAGTACTTC. Its protein product is CASSVGGTEVYEQYF.

This clone was observed a few times. The chain carries TRBV7-7 and TRBJ2-5; 9 nucleotides agree with TRBD2. This CDR3 has 15 residues. With V trimmed by 2 bases and J by 5 bases, 6 bases remained unmatched. Germline V gene data show CDR1 as SSHAT and CDR2 as FNYEAQ (reference sequence). As DNA, the CDR3 is TGTGCCAGCAGCTTAAACAGCGGGGGGTGGGAGACCCAGTACTTC. Protein sequence: CASSLNSGGWETQYF. The full variable domain, completed using reference TRBV7-7 and TRBJ2-5, is GAGVSQSPRYKVTKRGQDVTLRCDPISSHATLYWYQQALGQGPEFLTYFNYEAQPDKSGLPSDRFSAERPEGSISTLTIQRTEQRDSAMYRCASSLNSGGWETQYFGPGTRLLVL.

J is TRBJ1-6 and V is TRBV10-2; D gene ambiguous. Germline V CDR1 and CDR2: WSHSY, SAAADI. CDR3 length: 14 residues. Trimming shortened V by 3 bases and J by 4 bases, and 7 bases separated the two germline ends. In DNA form, the CDR3 reads TGCGCCAGCAGTGATGGGATATATAATTCACCCCTCCACTTT. Amino acid sequence: CASSDGIYNSPLHF.

By sample share, this clone is medium-sized. This chain links TRBV7-9 with TRBJ1-1; D possibly corresponds to TRBD1 (5 bases). Germline loops: CDR1 SEHNR, CDR2 FQNEAQ (reference sequence). The V end lost 2 bases, the J end lost 1 base, and 11 bases lay between the germline ends. The CDR3 sequence is 15 residues long. Here the CDR3 reads CASSLRAGRNTEAFF. The DNA of the CDR3 is TGTGCCAGCAGCTTAAGGGCAGGGAGGAACACTGAAGCTTTCTTT. Together with reference TRBV7-9 and TRBJ1-1, the CDR3 gives the full variable domain: DTGVSQNPRHKITKRGQNVTFRCDPISEHNRLYWYRQTLGQGPEFLTYFQNEAQLEKSRLLSDRFSAERPKGSFSTLEIQRTEQGDSAMYLCASSLRAGRNTEAFFGQGTRLTVV.

The chain has TRBV19 and TRBJ2-6, with TRBD1 matching 7 bases. The J segment lost 0 bases and the V segment lost 11 bases, leaving 7 bases of the junction unmatched. This CDR3 region has 15 residues. Per germline, CDR1 LNHDA and CDR2 SQIVND (reference sequence). The CDR3, as DNA: TGTGCCTCGGGACAGTATACCTCTGGGGCCAACGTCCTGACTTTC. This codes for CASGQYTSGANVLTF.

In DNA form, the CDR3 reads TGTGCCAGCAGCTTAGAGGGGGTCCAGCGGGGACAAGAGACCCAGTACTTC. Protein product: CASSLEGVQRGQETQYF. The chain couples TRBV7-9 to TRBJ2-5, with a possible D match to TRBD2 (7 bases). Germline CDR1 SEHNR, CDR2 FQNEAQ (reference sequence). This CDR3 is 17 amino acids long. Trimming stripped 1 base from V and 2 bases from J, with 17 bases between. The full variable domain, in which reference TRBV7-9 and TRBJ2-5 provide the parts outside the CDR3, is DTGVSQNPRHKITKRGQNVTFRCDPISEHNRLYWYRQTLGQGPEFLTYFQNEAQLEKSRLLSDRFSAERPKGSFSTLEIQRTEQGDSAMYLCASSLEGVQRGQETQYFGPGTRLLVL.

A note on this clone: Other nucleotide sequences from this sample produce the same CDR3. This chain joins TRBV5-1 and TRBJ2-1; the D gene is possibly TRBD1 (5 bases). This CDR3 has 15 amino acids. Germline V gives CDR1 SGHRS, CDR2 YFSETQ. V lost 1 base and J lost 0, with 8 bases in between. Here the CDR3 reads CASSLTGSSYNEQFF. In DNA form, the CDR3 reads TGCGCCAGCAGCTTGACAGGAAGCTCCTACAATGAGCAGTTCTTC.

This clone appeared once. Other DNA variants within this sample encode the same CDR3. The genes are TRBV5-4 and TRBJ2-1; the match to TRBD1 covers 10 bases. The V and J ends lost 1 base and 7 bases, in that order; junction bases with no gene match: 5. The CDR3 has 15 residues. Germline assignment: CDR1 SGHNT and CDR2 YYREEE (reference sequence). CDR3 loop: CASSLRQGAWNEQFF. The CDR3 DNA is TGTGCCAGCAGCTTGAGACAGGGGGCTTGGAATGAGCAGTTCTTC.

The chain couples TRBV7-3 to TRBJ2-3; either TRBD1 or TRBD2 may supply D (6 bases each). The length of the CDR3 is 16 residues. CDR1 is SGHTA, CDR2 FQGTGA, per germline. Between the trimmed V and J ends, which lost 2 bases and 6 bases, there was a span of 18 bases. CDR3 in amino acids: CASSLLGGFGSDTQYF. DNA of the CDR3: TGTGCCAGCAGCTTATTGGGGGGCTTCGGGTCGGATACGCAGTATTTT.

This chain links TRBV19 with TRBJ2-3; 9 nucleotides line up with TRBD2. The ends lost 7 bases at V and 0 bases at J; junction bases unmatched: 5. The CDR3 totals 15 residues. Looked up from germline, CDR1 is LNHDA and CDR2 is SQIVND (reference sequence). CDR3 nucleotide sequence: TGTGCCAGTACCTTCAGCGGGGGGAGCACAGATACGCAGTATTTT. It is translated as CASTFSGGSTDTQYF.

V and J are TRBV10-2 and TRBJ2-3; no clear D gene. Germline CDR1 and CDR2: WSHSY and SAAADI. Trimming took 3 bases from V and 2 from J, leaving 15 bases between them. CDR3 length equals 16 residues. CDR3 in amino acids: CASSDGAALYTDTQYF. As DNA, the CDR3 is TGCGCCAGCAGTGATGGCGCAGCGCTTTACACAGATACGCAGTATTTT.

The chain has TRBV29-1 and TRBJ1-1, with a tentative D call TRBD1 (5 bases). The V end was cut by 4 bases, the J end by 1 base, with 10 bases between. Germline loops: CDR1 SQVTM, CDR2 ANQGSEA. This CDR3 has 13 residues. The CDR3 here is CSVADTGNTEAFF. The CDR3 coding sequence is TGCAGCGTTGCTGACACAGGGAACACTGAAGCTTTCTTT.

This CDR3 reads CASSCQLGVSNQPQHF. In DNA form, the CDR3 reads TGCGCCAGCAGCTGCCAATTGGGGGTCAGCAATCAGCCCCAGCATTTT. V and J are TRBV5-1 and TRBJ1-5; D perhaps matches TRBD1 (5 bases). CDR1 and CDR2 (germline): SGHRS, YFSETQ. This CDR3 has 16 amino acids. Deletions cut 3 bases from V and 1 base from J, with 14 bases between.

The V gene is TRBV27, the J gene TRBJ2-7; 7 bases are shared with TRBD1. The CDR3 length is 18 residues. Germline V lookup: CDR1 MNHEY, CDR2 SMNVEV (reference sequence). V lost 5 bases to trimming and J lost 1 base; unmatched junction nucleotides: 17. CDR3 loop: CASSLSYLLGQESYEQYF. CDR3 DNA: TGTGCCAGCAGTCTCTCATACCTATTAGGACAGGAATCCTACGAGCAGTACTTC.

The genes are TRBV9 and TRBJ2-2, with 10 positions matching TRBD2. The CDR3 extends over 15 amino acids. The trim removed 3 bases at V and 7 bases at J, leaving 6 bases unmatched. Looked up from germline, CDR1 is SGDLS and CDR2 is YYNGEE. The CDR3 region is CASSGSGGAIGELFF. The DNA of the CDR3 is TGTGCCAGCAGCGGAAGCGGGGGGGCTATCGGGGAGCTGTTTTTT.

This rearrangement joins TRBV5-4 to TRBJ2-2; tentatively, D is TRBD2 (6 bases). Germline V gene sequence: CDR1 SGHNT, CDR2 YYREEE (reference sequence). V gave up 4 bases and J gave up 1 base, with 8 bases separating them. The CDR3 is 14 amino acids. The CDR3 sequence: CASSRDLNTGELFF. DNA for the CDR3: TGTGCCAGCAGCCGGGACTTGAACACCGGGGAGCTGTTTTTT. The variable domain in full, with the rest retrieved from reference TRBV5-4 and TRBJ2-2, is ETGVTQSPTHLIKTRGQQVTLRCSSQSGHNTVSWYQQALGQGPQFIFQYYREEENGRGNFPPRFSGLQFPNYSSELNVNALELDDSALYLCASSRDLNTGELFFGEGSRLTVL.

The chain has TRBV7-7 and TRBJ2-1; D tentatively reads TRBD1 or TRBD2 (5 bases each). Germline CDR1 reads SSHAT; CDR2 reads FNYEAQ (reference sequence). The CDR3 has 16 amino acids. V was clipped by 4 bases and J by 0 bases, with 13 bases between them. CDR3 protein: CASSSAPGTSYNEQFF. The CDR3 DNA follows: TGTGCCAGCAGCTCTGCTCCAGGGACCTCCTACAATGAGCAGTTCTTC.

The J gene is TRBJ2-5, the V gene TRBV5-4, with 9 bases fitting TRBD1. CDR3 size: 15 residues. Germline CDR1 is SGHNT and CDR2 is YYREEE (reference sequence). Trimming removed 3 bases from V and 0 bases from J; junction bases left unmatched: 3. The CDR3 is CASSSGQGNQETQYF. The CDR3 DNA sequence: TGTGCCAGCAGCTCGGGACAGGGAAACCAAGAGACCCAGTACTTC.

The rearrangement uses TRBV30 and TRBJ2-7, with 8 positions matching TRBD1. CDR1 and CDR2 (germline): GTSNPN, SVGIG (reference sequence). The CDR3 length is 13 residues. The J segment lost 2 bases and the V segment lost 6 bases, leaving 6 bases of the junction unmatched. As DNA, the CDR3 is TGTGCCTGTCAGACAGGGGAGCCCTACGAGCAGTACTTC. Its protein product is CACQTGEPYEQYF.

Only a few counts were recorded for this clone. The V call is TRBV19, the J call TRBJ1-1; 7 nucleotides align to TRBD1. CDR1 and CDR2 from the germline V gene are LNHDA and SQIVND (reference sequence). CDR3 length equals 17 residues. After removal of 1 base from V and 0 bases from J, the junction contained 8 bases not matched to a gene. The CDR3 spells CASSIVGTGDLNTEAFF. Written as DNA, the CDR3 is TGTGCCAGTAGTATAGTGGGTACAGGGGATTTGAACACTGAAGCTTTCTTT.

V usage is TRBV7-2 and J usage is TRBJ1-5, with a possible D match to TRBD1 (5 bases). This CDR3 has 15 residues. V was pared by 3 bases and J by 0 bases, with 9 bases between. The V gene's germline CDR1 is SGHTA and CDR2 FQGNSA. CDR3 protein: CASSFDSYSNQPQHF. In nucleotides, the CDR3 is TGTGCCAGCAGCTTTGACAGTTATAGCAATCAGCCCCAGCATTTT. The whole variable domain, remainder taken from reference TRBV7-2 and TRBJ1-5, is GAGVSQSPSNKVTEKGKDVELRCDPISGHTALYWYRQSLGQGLEFLIYFQGNSAPDKSGLPSDRFSAERTGGSVSTLTIQRTQQEDSAVYLCASSFDSYSNQPQHFGDGTRLSIL.

The chain links TRBV6-4 to TRBJ2-1; TRBD1 agrees at 7 bases. This CDR3 has 13 amino acids. Germline V gives CDR1 MRHNA, CDR2 SNTAGT. V gave up 5 bases and J gave up 8 bases; unmatched junction bases: 6. CDR3 nucleotides: TGTGCCAGCAGTCCCACAGGGGCCCATGAGCAGTTCTTC. Protein: CASSPTGAHEQFF.

The gene calls are TRBV9 and TRBJ2-3, with no clear D. V was pared by 3 bases and J by 0 bases, with 14 bases between. The CDR3 sequence is 16 residues long. Germline CDR1 SGDLS, CDR2 YYNGEE. In nucleotides, the CDR3 is TGTGCCAGCAGCGAAGCAGGCGGTGCTAGCACAGATACGCAGTATTTT. Its protein is CASSEAGGASTDTQYF.

The chain carries TRBV2 and TRBJ1-2; D is unclear. Germline lookup yields CDR1 SNHLY and CDR2 FYNNEI. Trimming removed 11 bases at V and 5 bases at J, with 12 bases between. This CDR3 contains 11 residues. Here the CDR3 DNA reads TGTGCCGGTTTCGGGGAGTATGGCTACACCTTC. Protein sequence: CAGFGEYGYTF. Variable domain in full (rest from reference TRBV2 and TRBJ1-2): EPEVTQTPSHQVTQMGQEVILRCVPISNHLYFYWYRQILGQKVEFLVSFYNNEISEKSEIFDDQFSVERPDGSNFTLKIRSTKLEDSAMYFCAGFGEYGYTFGSGTRLTVV.

The genes are TRBV4-1 and TRBJ1-3, with D unresolved. CDR3 length: 16 amino acids. Germline lookup yields CDR1 MGHRA and CDR2 YSYEKL. V shed 0 bases and J shed 3 bases, with 12 bases lying between them. This CDR3 reads CASSQDWGLGGNTIYF. Written as DNA, the CDR3 is TGCGCCAGCAGCCAAGATTGGGGTCTAGGTGGAAACACCATATATTTT.

The rearrangement joins TRBV13 to TRBJ2-4; D is ambiguous. Trimming shortened V by 0 bases and J by 0 bases, and 9 bases separated the two germline ends. Germline-derived CDR1 and CDR2 are PRHDT and FYEKMQ (reference sequence). The CDR3 has 16 amino acids. This chain's CDR3 is CASSLGPTGAKNIQYF. The CDR3 DNA reads as TGTGCCAGCAGCTTAGGCCCCACGGGAGCCAAAAACATTCAGTACTTC.

The rearrangement uses TRBV27 and TRBJ2-1; 10 nucleotides match TRBD2. CDR1 and CDR2 (germline): MNHEY, SMNVEV (reference sequence). The CDR3 contains 16 residues. Losses at the gene ends were 2 bases for V and 5 bases for J; bases not matched to a gene: 6. The CDR3 DNA reads TGTGCCAGCAGTTTACCTAGCGGGGGCGTTAACAATGAGCAGTTCTTC. It encodes CASSLPSGGVNNEQFF.

V gene TRBV6-6 combines with J gene TRBJ2-1; 7 bases fit TRBD2. The CDR3 runs to 16 residues. Trimming at V came to 5 bases and at J to 6 bases, leaving 13 bases not matched to a gene. CDR1 and CDR2 from the germline V gene are MNHNY and SVGAGI (reference sequence). The CDR3 DNA reads as TGTGCCAGCAGTGGCCCCCTCGGGGGGTCGGCCAATGAGCAGTTCTTC. It yields the protein CASSGPLGGSANEQFF.

In this sample, this clone turned up a few times. The chain combines TRBV29-1 with TRBJ1-2; 9 nucleotides align to TRBD1. From germline, CDR1 is SQVTM and CDR2 ANQGSEA. The CDR3 length is 15 residues. The junction had 9 bases not matched to a gene; V was cut back by 3 bases and J by 4 bases. CDR3 amino acids: CSVDGDRADIYGYTF. CDR3 sequence (DNA): TGCAGCGTTGATGGGGACAGGGCCGATATCTATGGCTACACCTTC.

V is TRBV11-2 and J is TRBJ2-1; D might be TRBD2 (6 bases). CDR1 and CDR2 from the germline V gene are SGHAT and FQNNGV. This CDR3 region has 17 residues. The ends were cut back, 6 bases at V and 6 bases at J, with 24 bases in the middle. The CDR3: CASRFNGGTWVGNEQFF. The CDR3 region has the DNA TGTGCCAGCAGATTTAATGGTGGGACTTGGGTGGGCAATGAGCAGTTCTTC. The full variable domain, in which reference TRBV11-2 and TRBJ2-1 provide the parts outside the CDR3, is EAGVAQSPRYKIIEKRQSVAFWCNPISGHATLYWYQQILGQGPKLLIQFQNNGVVDDSQLPKDRFSAERLKGVDSTLKIQPAKLEDSAVYLCASRFNGGTWVGNEQFFGPGTRLTVL.

This chain joins TRBV7-6 and TRBJ2-1; D could derive from TRBD1 or TRBD2 (5 bases each). The CDR3 length is 12 residues. Trimming cost V 4 bases and J 9 bases, with 10 bases left between them. CDR1 and CDR2 (germline): SGHVS, FNYEAQ. CDR3 in amino acids: CASSSGTGEQFF. The CDR3 DNA follows: TGTGCCAGCAGCTCAGGGACGGGTGAGCAGTTCTTC.

The chain links TRBV4-2 to TRBJ1-2; the match to TRBD1 covers 7 bases. The V and J ends lost 5 bases and 7 bases, in that order; junction bases with no gene match: 7. Per germline, CDR1 LGHNA and CDR2 YNFKEQ. This CDR3 contains 13 residues. CDR3 DNA: TGTGCCAGCAGCGAAACAGGGGCCGCTGGCTACACCTTC. Its translation is CASSETGAAGYTF.